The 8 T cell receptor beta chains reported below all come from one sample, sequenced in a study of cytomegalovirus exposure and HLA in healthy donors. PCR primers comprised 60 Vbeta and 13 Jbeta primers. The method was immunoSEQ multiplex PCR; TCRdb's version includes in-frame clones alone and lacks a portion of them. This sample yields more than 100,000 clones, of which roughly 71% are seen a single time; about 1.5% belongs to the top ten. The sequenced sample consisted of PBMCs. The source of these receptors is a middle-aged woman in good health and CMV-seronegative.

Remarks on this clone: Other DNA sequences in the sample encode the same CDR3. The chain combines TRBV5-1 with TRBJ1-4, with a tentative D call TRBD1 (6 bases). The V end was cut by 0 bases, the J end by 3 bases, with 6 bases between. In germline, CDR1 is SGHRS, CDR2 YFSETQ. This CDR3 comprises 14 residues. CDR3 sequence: CASSLEGANEKLFF. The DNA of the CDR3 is TGCGCCAGCAGCTTGGAGGGGGCTAATGAAAAACTGTTTTTT. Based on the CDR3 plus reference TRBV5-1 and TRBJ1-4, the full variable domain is KAGVTQTPRYLIKTRGQQVTLSCSPISGHRSVSWYQQTPGQGLQFLFEYFSETQRNKGNFPGRFSGRQFSNSRSEMNVSTLELGDSALYLCASSLEGANEKLFFGSGTQLSVL.

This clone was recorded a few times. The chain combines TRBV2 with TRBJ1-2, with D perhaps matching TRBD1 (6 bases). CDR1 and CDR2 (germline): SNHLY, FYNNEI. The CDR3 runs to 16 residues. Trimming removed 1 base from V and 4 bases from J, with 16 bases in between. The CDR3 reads CASSEGQVPLFYGYTF. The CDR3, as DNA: TGTGCCAGCAGTGAAGGACAGGTTCCTCTCTTCTATGGCTACACCTTC.

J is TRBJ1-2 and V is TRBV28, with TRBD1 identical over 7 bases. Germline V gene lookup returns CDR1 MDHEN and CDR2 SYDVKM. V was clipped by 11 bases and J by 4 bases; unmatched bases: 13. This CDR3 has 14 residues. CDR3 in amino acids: CAASLGGNPYGYTF. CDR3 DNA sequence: TGTGCCGCGTCGCTAGGGGGCAACCCCTATGGCTACACCTTC.

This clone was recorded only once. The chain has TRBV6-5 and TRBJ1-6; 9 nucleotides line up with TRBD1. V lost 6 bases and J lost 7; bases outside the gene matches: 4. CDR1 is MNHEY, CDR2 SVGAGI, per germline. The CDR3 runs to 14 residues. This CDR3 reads CASRPGTGNSPLHF. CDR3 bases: TGTGCCAGCAGGCCCGGGACAGGGAATTCACCCCTCCACTTT.

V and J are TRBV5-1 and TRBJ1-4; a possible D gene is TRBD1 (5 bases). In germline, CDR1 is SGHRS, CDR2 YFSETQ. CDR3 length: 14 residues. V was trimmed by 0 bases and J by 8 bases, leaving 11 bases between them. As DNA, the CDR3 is TGCGCCAGCAGCTTGGCCAGGGTGGACGAAAAACTGTTTTTT. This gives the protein CASSLARVDEKLFF.

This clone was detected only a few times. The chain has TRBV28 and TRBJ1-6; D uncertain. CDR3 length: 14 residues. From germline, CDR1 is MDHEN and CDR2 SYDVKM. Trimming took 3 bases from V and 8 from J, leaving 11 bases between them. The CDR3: CASSFPITHSPLHF. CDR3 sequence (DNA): TGTGCCAGCAGTTTTCCGATCACACATTCACCCCTCCACTTT.

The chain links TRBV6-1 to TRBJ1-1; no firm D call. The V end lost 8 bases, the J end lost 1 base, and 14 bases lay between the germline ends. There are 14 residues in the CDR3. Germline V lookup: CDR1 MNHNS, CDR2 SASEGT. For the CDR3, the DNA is TGTGCCAGCCCTAGGAGGTACGGGAACACTGAAGCTTTCTTT. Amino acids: CASPRRYGNTEAFF.

CDR3 region: CASSSKTGTGGLNTGELFF. DNA for the CDR3: TGCGCCAGCAGCTCCAAAACCGGGACAGGGGGCTTGAACACCGGGGAGCTGTTTTTT. The V and J genes are TRBV5-1 and TRBJ2-2; the match to TRBD1 covers 12 bases. V lost 3 bases to trimming and J lost 1 base; unmatched junction nucleotides: 10. Germline values: CDR1 SGHRS, CDR2 YFSETQ. This CDR3 is built from 19 residues.